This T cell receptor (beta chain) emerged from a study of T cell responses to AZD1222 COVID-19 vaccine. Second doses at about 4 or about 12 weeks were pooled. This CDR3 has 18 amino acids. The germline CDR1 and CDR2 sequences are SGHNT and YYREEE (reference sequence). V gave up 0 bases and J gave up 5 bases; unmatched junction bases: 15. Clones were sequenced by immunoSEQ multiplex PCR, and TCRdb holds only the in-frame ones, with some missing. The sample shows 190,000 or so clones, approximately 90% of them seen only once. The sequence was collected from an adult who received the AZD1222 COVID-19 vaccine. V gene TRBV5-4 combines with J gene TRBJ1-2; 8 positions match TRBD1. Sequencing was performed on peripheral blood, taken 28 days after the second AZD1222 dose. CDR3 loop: CASSLGQGYGTGGYGYTF. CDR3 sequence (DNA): TGTGCCAGCAGCTTGGGTCAGGGGTACGGGACAGGAGGGTATGGCTACACCTTC.